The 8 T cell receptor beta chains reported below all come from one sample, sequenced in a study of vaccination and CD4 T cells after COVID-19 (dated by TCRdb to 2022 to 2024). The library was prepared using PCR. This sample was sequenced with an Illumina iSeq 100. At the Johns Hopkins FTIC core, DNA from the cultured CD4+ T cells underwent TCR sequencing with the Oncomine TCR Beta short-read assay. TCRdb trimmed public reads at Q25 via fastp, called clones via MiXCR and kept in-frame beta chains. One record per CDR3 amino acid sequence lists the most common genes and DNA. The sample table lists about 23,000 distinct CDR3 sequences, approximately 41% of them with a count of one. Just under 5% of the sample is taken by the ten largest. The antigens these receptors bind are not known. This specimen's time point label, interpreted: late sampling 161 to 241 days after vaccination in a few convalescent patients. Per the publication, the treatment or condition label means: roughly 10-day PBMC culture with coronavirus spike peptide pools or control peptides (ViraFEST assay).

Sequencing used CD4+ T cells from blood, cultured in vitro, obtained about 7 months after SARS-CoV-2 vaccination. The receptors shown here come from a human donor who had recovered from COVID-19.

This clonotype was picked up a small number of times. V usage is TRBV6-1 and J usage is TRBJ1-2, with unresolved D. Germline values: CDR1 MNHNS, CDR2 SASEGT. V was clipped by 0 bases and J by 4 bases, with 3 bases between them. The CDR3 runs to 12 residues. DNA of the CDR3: TGTGCCAGCAGTGAAGCCGCCTATGGCTACACCTTC. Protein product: CASSEAAYGYTF.

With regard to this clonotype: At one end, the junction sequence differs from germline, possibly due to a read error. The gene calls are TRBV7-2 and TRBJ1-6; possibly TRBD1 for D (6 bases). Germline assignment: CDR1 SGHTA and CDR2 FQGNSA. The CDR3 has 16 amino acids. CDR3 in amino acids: CVSSSHAGARNSPLHF. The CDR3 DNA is TGTGTCAGCAGCTCTCATGCGGGGGCGCGTAATTCACCCCTCCACTTT.

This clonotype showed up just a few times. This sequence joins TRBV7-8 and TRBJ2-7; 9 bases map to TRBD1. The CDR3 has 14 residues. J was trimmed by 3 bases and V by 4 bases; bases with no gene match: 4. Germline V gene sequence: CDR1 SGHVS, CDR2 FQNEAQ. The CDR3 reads CASSYPGQGYEQYF. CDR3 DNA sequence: TGTGCCAGCAGCTATCCGGGACAGGGCTACGAGCAGTACTTC.

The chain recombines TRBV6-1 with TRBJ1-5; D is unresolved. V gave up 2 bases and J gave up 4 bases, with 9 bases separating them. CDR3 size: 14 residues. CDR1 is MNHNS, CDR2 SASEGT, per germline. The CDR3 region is CASSESRINQPQHF. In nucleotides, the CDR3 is TGTGCCAGCAGTGAATCAAGGATAAATCAGCCCCAGCATTTT.

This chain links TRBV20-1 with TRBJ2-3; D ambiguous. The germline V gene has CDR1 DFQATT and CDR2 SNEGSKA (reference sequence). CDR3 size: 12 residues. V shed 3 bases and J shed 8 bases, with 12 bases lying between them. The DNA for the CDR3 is TGCAGTGCTAGGACCACTGGCGGTACGCAGTATTTT. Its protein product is CSARTTGGTQYF.

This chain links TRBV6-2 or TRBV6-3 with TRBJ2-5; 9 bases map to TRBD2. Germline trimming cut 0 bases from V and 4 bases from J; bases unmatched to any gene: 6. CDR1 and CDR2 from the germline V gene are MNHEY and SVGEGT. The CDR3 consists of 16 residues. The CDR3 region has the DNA TGTGCCAGCAGTTACTCCTTAGCGGGAGTAGGAGAGACCCAGTACTTC. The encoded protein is CASSYSLAGVGETQYF.

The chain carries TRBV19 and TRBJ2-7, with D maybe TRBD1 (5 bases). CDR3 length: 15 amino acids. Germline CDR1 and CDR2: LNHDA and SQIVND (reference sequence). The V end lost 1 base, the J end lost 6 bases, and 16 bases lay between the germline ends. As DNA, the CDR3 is TGTGCCAGTAGTATAGGCTCAGGGAACACTGGCGAGCAGTACTTC. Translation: CASSIGSGNTGEQYF.

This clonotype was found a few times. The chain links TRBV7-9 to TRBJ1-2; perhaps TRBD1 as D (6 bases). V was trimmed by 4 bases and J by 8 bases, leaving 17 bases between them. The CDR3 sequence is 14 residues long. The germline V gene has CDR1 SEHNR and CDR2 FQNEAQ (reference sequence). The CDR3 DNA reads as TGTGCCAGCAGCTGGCCCAGGGGTGGTGCAGGCTACACCTTC. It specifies CASSWPRGGAGYTF. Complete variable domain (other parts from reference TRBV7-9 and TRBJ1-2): DTGVSQNPRHKITKRGQNVTFRCDPISEHNRLYWYRQTLGQGPEFLTYFQNEAQLEKSRLLSDRFSAERPKGSFSTLEIQRTEQGDSAMYLCASSWPRGGAGYTFGSGTRLTVV.